This T cell receptor beta chain was profiled in a study of T-cell memory formation after mild COVID-19. Looking at the study overall: TCR clusters showed largely donor specificity.

This clonotype was counted a few times. TCRdb reprocessed the 5' RACE reads with MiXCR, giving one entry per CDR3 protein. The table records hundreds of thousands of distinct CDR3 sequences, around 30% of them present only once. The sequence derives from an adult woman who had mild COVID-19 (a few samples of this study predate the infection). Cell type and time point are not known. Input material: PBMCs or a T cell subset sorted from them (not recorded which).

This chain's CDR3 is CATSRVTQPQHF. In nucleotides, the CDR3 is TGTGCCACCAGCAGGGTCACACAGCCCCAGCATTTT. V usage is TRBV15 and J usage is TRBJ1-5, with D uncertain. This CDR3 has 12 amino acids. V was shortened by 3 bases and J by 7 bases, with 7 bases between the two germline ends. The germline gives CDR1 LNHNV, CDR2 YYDKDF (reference sequence).